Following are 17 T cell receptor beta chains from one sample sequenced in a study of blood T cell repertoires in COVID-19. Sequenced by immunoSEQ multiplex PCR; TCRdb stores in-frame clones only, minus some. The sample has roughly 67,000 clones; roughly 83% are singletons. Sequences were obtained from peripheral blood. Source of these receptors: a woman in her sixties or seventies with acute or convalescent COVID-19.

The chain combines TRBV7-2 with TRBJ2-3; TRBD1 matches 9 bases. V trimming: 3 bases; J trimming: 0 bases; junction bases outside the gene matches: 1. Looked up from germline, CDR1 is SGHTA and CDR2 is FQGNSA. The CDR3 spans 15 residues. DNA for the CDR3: TGTGCCAGCAGCTTGGGGACAGGGAGCACAGATACGCAGTATTTT. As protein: CASSLGTGSTDTQYF.

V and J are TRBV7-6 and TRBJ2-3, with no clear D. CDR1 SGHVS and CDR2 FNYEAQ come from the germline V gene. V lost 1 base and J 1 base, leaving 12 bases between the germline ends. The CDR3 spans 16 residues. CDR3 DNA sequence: TGTGCCAGCAGCTTAGTTTCCTCGTTAGGCACAGATACGCAGTATTTT. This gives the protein CASSLVSSLGTDTQYF.

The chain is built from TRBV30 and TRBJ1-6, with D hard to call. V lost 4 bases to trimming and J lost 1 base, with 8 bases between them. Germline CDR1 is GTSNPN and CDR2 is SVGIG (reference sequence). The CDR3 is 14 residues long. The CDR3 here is CAWMEGSYNSPLHF. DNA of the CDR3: TGTGCCTGGATGGAGGGATCCTATAATTCACCCCTCCACTTT.

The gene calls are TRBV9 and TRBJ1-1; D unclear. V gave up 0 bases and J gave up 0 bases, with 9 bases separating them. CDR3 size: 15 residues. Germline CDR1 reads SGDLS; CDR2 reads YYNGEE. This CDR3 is CASSVDAVLNTEAFF. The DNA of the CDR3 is TGTGCCAGCAGCGTAGACGCGGTCTTGAACACTGAAGCTTTCTTT.

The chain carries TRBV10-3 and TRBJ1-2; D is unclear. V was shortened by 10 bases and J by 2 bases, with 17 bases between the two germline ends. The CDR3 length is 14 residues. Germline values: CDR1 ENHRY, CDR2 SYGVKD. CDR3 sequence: CASKSGGGNYGYTF. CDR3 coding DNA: TGTGCCAGCAAATCGGGAGGAGGCAACTATGGCTACACCTTC.

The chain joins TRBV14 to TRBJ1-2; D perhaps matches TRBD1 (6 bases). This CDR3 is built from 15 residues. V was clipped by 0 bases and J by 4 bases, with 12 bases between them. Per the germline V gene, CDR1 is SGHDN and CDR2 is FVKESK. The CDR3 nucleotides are TGTGCCAGCAGCCAAGATAGCTCCAGGGGCTATGGCTACACCTTC. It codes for CASSQDSSRGYGYTF.

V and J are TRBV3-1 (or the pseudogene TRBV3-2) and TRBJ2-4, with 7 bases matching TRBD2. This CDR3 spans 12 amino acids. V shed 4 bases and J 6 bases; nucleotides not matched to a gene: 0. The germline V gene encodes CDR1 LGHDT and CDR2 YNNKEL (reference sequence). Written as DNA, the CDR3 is TGTGCCAGCAGCCCGGGGGGAAACATTCAGTACTTC. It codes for CASSPGGNIQYF.

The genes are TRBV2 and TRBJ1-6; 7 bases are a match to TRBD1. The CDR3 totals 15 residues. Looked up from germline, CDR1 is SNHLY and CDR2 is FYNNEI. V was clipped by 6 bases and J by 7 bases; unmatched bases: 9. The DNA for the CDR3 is TGTGCCAGCAGAGGGACGACAGGGCTAAATTCACCCCTCCACTTT. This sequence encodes CASRGTTGLNSPLHF.

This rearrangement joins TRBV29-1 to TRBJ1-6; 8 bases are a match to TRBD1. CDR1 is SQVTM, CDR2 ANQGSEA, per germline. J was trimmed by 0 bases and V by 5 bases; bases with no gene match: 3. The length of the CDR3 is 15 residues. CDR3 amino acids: CSVRQGSSYNSPLHF. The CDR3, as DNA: TGCAGCGTTCGACAGGGGAGCTCCTATAATTCACCCCTCCACTTT.

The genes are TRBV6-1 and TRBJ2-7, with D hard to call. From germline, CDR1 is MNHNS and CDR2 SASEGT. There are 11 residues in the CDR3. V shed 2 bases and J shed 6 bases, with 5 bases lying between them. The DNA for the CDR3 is TGTGCCAGCAGTGAACACGGCGAGCAGTACTTC. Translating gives CASSEHGEQYF.

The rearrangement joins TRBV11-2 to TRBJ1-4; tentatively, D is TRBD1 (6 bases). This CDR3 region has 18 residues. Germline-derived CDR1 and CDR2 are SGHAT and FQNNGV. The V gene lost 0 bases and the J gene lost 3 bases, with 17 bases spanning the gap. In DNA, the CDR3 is TGTGCCAGCAGCTTAGACACAATATGGGGGCGGGCTAATGAAAAACTGTTTTTT. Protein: CASSLDTIWGRANEKLFF.

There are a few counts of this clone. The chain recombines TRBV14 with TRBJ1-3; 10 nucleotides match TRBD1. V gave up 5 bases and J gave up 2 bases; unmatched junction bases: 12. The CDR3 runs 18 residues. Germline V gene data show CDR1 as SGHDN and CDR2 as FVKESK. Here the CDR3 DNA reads TGTGCCAGCAGCTCCGGGACAGGGGTTTGGGGACCTGGAAACACCATATATTTT. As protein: CASSSGTGVWGPGNTIYF.

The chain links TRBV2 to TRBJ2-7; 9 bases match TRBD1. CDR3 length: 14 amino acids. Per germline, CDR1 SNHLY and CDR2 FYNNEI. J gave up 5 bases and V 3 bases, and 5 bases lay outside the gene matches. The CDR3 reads CASSEDRGGDEQYF. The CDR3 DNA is TGTGCCAGCAGTGAGGACAGGGGAGGGGACGAGCAGTACTTC.

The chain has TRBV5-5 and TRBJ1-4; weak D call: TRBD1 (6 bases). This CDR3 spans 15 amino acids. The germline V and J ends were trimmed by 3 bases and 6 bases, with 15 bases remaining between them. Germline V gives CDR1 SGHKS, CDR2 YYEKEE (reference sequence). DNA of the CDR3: TGTGCCAGCAGCTATACTTCGGGGGGGCATGAAAAACTGTTTTTT. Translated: CASSYTSGGHEKLFF. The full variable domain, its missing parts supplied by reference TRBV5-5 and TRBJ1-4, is DAGVTQSPTHLIKTRGQQVTLRCSPISGHKSVSWYQQVLGQGPQFIFQYYEKEERGRGNFPDRFSARQFPNYSSELNVNALLLGDSALYLCASSYTSGGHEKLFFGSGTQLSVL.

This CDR3 is CASSTGGNTGELFF. In nucleotides, the CDR3 is TGTGCCAGCTCAACAGGGGGCAACACCGGGGAGCTGTTTTTT. The chain carries TRBV6-5 and TRBJ2-2, with 9 bases fitting TRBD1. The V gene's germline CDR1 is MNHEY and CDR2 SVGAGI. Trimming removed 8 bases from V and 2 bases from J; junction bases left unmatched: 3. This CDR3 has 14 amino acids.

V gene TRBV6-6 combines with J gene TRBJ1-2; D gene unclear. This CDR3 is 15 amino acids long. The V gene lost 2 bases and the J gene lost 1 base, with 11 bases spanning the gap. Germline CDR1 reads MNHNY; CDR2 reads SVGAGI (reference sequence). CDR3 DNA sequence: TGTGCCAGCAGTTACGCCCCCGGACTTAACTATGGCTACACCTTC. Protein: CASSYAPGLNYGYTF.

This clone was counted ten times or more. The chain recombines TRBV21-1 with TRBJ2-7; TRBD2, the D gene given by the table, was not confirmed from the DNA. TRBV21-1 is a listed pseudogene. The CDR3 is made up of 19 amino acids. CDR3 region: CASSKAGWCRVAGGGEQYF. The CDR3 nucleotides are TGTGCCAGCAGCAAAGCCGGTTGGTGTCGGGTAGCGGGGGGAGGCGAGCAGTACTTC.